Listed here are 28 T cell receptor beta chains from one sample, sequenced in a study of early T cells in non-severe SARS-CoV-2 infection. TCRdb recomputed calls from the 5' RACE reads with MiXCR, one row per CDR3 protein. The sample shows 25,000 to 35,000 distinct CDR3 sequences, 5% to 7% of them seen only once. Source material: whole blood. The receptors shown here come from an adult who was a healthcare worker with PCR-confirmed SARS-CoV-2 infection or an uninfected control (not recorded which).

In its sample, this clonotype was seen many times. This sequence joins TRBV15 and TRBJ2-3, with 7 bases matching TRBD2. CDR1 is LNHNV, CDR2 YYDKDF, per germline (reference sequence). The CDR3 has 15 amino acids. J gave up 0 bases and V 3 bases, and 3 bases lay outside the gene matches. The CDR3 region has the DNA TGTGCCACCAGCAGCGCGGGGGAGAGCACAGATACGCAGTATTTT. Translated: CATSSAGESTDTQYF.

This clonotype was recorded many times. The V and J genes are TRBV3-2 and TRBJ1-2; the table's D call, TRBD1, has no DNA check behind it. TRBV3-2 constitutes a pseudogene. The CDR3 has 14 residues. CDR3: CASSQDLGEYGYTF. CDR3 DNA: TGTGCCAGCAGCCAAGATCTGGGGGAGTATGGCTACACCTTC.

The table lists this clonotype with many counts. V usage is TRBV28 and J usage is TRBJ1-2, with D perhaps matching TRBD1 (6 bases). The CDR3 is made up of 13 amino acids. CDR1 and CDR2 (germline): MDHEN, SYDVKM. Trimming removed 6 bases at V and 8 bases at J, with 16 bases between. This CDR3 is CASSSTGLSGYTF. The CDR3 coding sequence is TGTGCCAGCAGCTCCACAGGGTTGAGCGGCTACACCTTC.

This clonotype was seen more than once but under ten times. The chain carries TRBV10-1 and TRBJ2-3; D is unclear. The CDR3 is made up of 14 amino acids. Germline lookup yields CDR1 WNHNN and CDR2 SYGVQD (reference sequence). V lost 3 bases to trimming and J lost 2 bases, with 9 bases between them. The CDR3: CASSEVVNTDTQYF. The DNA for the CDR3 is TGCGCCAGCAGTGAAGTGGTAAACACAGATACGCAGTATTTT.

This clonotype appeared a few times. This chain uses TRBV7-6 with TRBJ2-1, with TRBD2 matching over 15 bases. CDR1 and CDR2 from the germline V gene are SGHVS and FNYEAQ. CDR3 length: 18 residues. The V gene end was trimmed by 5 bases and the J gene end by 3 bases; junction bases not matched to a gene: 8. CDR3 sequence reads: CASSPGTSGGPRYNEQFF. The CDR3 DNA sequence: TGTGCCAGCAGCCCCGGGACTAGCGGGGGGCCGCGCTACAATGAGCAGTTCTTC. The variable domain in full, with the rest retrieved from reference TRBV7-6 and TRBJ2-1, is GAGVSQSPRYKVTKRGQDVALRCDPISGHVSLYWYRQALGQGPEFLTYFNYEAQQDKSGLPNDRFSAERPEGSISTLTIQRTEQRDSAMYRCASSPGTSGGPRYNEQFFGPGTRLTVL.

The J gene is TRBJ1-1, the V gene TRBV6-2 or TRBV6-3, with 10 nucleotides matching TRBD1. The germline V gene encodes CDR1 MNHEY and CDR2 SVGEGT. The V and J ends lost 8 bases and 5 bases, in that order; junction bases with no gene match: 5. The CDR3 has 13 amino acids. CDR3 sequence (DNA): TGTGCCAGCGGGACAGGGGAATTTACTGAAGCTTTCTTT. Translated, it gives CASGTGEFTEAFF.

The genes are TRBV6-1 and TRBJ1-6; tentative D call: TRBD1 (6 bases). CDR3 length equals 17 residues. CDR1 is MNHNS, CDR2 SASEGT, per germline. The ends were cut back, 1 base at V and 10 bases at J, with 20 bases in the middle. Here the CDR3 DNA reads TGTGCCAGCAGTGAAGGAATCGGGGGGGCGGGCTACTCACCCCTCCACTTT. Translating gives CASSEGIGGAGYSPLHF.

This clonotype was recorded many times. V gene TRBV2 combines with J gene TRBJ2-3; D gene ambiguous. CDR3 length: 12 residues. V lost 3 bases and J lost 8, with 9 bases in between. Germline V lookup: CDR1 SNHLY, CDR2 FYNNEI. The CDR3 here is CASSDSSRTQYF. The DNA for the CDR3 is TGTGCCAGCAGTGACTCGTCGCGTACGCAGTATTTT.

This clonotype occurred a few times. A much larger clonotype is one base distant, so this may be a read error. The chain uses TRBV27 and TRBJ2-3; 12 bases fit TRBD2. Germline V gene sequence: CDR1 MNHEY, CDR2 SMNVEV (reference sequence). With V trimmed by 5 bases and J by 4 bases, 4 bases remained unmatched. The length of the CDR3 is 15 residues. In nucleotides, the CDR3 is TGTGCCAGCAGTCCAGGGACTAGCGGGTCAGATACGCAGTATTTT. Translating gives CASSPGTSGSDTQYF.

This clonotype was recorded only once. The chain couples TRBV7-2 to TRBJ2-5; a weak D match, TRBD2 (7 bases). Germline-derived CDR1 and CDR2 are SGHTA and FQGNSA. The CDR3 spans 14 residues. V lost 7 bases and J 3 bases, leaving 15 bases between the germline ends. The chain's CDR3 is CASTLGGGKETQYF. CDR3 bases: TGTGCCAGCACCCTAGGGGGGGGTAAAGAGACCCAGTACTTC. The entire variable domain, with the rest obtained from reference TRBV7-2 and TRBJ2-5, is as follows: GAGVSQSPSNKVTEKGKDVELRCDPISGHTALYWYRQSLGQGLEFLIYFQGNSAPDKSGLPSDRFSAERTGGSVSTLTIQRTQQEDSAVYLCASTLGGGKETQYFGPGTRLLVL.

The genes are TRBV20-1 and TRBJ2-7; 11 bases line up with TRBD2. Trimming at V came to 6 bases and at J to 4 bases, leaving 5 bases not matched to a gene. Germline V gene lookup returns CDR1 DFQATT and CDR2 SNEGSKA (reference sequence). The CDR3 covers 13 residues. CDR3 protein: CSARTSGSYEQYF. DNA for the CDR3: TGCAGTGCCAGGACTAGCGGGTCGTACGAGCAGTACTTC.

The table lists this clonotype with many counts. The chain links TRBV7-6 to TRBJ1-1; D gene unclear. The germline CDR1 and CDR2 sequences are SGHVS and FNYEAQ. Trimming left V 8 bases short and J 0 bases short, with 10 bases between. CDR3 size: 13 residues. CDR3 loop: CASGPGVNTEAFF. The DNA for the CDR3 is TGTGCCAGCGGACCCGGAGTGAACACTGAAGCTTTCTTT.

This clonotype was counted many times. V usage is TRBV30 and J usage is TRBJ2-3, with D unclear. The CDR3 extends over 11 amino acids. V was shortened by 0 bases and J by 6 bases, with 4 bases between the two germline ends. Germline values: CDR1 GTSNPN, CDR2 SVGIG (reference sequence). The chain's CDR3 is CAWSVGDTQYF. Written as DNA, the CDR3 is TGTGCCTGGAGTGTGGGGGATACGCAGTATTTT. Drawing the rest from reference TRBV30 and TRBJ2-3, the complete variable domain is SQTIHQWPATLVQPVGSPLSLECTVEGTSNPNLYWYRQAAGRGLQLLFYSVGIGQISSEVPQNLSASRPQDRQFILSSKKLLLSDSGFYLCAWSVGDTQYFGPGTRLTVL.

The CDR3 DNA reads TGTGCCAGCAGCTTAACACGGGGGGAGCTGTTTTTT. This encodes CASSLTRGELFF. The chain joins TRBV7-3 to TRBJ2-2; D ambiguous. The germline gives CDR1 SGHTA, CDR2 FQGTGA. The germline V and J ends were trimmed by 0 bases and 8 bases, with 4 bases remaining between them. The CDR3 sequence is 12 residues long.

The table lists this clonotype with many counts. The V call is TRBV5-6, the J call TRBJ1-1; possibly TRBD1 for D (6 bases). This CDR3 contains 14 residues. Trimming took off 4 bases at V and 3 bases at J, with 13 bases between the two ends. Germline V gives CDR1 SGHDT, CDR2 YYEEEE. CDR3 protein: CASSLGGRYTEAFF. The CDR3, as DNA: TGTGCCAGCAGCCTAGGGGGTAGGTACACTGAAGCTTTCTTT.

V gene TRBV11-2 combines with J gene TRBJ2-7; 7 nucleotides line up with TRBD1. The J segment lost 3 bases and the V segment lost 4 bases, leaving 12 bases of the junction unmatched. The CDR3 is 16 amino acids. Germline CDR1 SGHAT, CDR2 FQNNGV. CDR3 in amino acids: CASSWVGGTGNYEQYF. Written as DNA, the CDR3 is TGTGCCAGCAGCTGGGTAGGGGGCACAGGGAACTACGAGCAGTACTTC.

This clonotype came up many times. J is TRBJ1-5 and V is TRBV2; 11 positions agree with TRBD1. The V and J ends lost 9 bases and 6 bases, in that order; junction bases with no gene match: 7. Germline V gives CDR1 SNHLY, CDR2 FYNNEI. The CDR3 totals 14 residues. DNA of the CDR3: TGTGCCAGTGCAGGGACAGGGGGTCTTCAGCCCCAGCATTTT. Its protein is CASAGTGGLQPQHF.

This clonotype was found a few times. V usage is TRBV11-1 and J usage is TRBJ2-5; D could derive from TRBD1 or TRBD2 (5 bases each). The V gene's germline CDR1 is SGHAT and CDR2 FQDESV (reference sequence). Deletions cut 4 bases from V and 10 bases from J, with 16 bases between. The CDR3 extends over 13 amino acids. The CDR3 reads CASSSTESGGQYF. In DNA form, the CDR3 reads TGTGCCAGCAGCTCGACAGAATCAGGAGGCCAGTACTTC.

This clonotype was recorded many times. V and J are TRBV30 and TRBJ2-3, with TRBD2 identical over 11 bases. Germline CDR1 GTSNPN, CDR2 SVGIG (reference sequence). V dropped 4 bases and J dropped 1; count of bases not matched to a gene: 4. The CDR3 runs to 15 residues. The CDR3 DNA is TGTGCCTGGACAAAGGGACTAGCGGGCACAGATACGCAGTATTTT. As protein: CAWTKGLAGTDTQYF.

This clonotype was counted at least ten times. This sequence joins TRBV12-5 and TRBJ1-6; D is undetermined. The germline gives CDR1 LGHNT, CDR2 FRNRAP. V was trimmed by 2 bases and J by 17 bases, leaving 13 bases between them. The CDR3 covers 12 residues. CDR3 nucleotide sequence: TGTGCTAGTGGTTTGCCTCCTTCCAGTATCCACTTT. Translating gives CASGLPPSSIHF. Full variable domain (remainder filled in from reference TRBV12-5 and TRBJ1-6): DARVTQTPRHKVTEMGQEVTMRCQPILGHNTVFWYRQTMMQGLELLAYFRNRAPLDDSGMPKDRFSAEMPDATLATLKIQPSEPRDSAVYFCASGLPPSSIHFGNGTRLTVT.

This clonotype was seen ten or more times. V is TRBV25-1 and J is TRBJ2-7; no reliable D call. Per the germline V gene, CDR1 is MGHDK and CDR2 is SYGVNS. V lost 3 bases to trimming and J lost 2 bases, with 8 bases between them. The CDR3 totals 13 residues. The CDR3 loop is CASSDWIAYEQYF. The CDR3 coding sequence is TGTGCCAGCAGTGACTGGATTGCCTACGAGCAGTACTTC.

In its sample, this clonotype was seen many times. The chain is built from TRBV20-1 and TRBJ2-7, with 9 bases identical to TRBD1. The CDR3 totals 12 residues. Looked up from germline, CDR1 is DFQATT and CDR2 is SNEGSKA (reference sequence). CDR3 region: CSAKQGAHEQYF. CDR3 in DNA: TGCAGCGCCAAACAGGGGGCCCACGAGCAGTACTTC.

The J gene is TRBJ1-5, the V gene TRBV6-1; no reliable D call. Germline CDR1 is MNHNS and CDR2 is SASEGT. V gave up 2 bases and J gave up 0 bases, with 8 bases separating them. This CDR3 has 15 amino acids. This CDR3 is CASSETRGSNQPQHF. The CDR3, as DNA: TGTGCCAGCAGTGAAACAAGAGGTAGCAATCAGCCCCAGCATTTT.

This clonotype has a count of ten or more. Here the CDR3 reads CSVGQDYEQYF. The CDR3 bases are TGCAGCGTTGGACAGGACTACGAGCAGTACTTC. The chain joins TRBV29-1 to TRBJ2-7; tentative D call: TRBD1 (6 bases). Germline V gene lookup returns CDR1 SQVTM and CDR2 ANQGSEA. The CDR3 consists of 11 residues. V lost 4 bases and J 3 bases, leaving 7 bases between the germline ends.

CDR3 amino acids: CSARRSTDTQYF. The CDR3 DNA follows: TGCAGTGCTAGACGTAGCACAGATACGCAGTATTTT. The chain recombines TRBV20-1 with TRBJ2-3; D not certain. The V end lost 2 bases, the J end lost 0 bases, and 3 bases lay between the germline ends. Germline V CDR1 and CDR2: DFQATT, SNEGSKA (reference sequence). CDR3 length: 12 amino acids.

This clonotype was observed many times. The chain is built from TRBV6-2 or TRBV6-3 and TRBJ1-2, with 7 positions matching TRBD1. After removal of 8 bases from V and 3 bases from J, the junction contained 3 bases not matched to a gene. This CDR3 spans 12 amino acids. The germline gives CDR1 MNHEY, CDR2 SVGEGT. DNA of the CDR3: TGTGCCAGCGCCACAGGGGACTATGGCTACACCTTC. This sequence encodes CASATGDYGYTF.

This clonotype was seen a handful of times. CDR3 in amino acids: CASSSGGTTTQYF. CDR3 DNA sequence: TGTGCCAGCAGCTCTGGGGGGACCACTACGCAGTATTTT. This sequence joins TRBV11-2 and TRBJ2-3, with a tentative D call TRBD2 (6 bases). The CDR3 extends over 13 amino acids. Germline CDR1 reads SGHAT; CDR2 reads FQNNGV. Trimming cost V 4 bases and J 8 bases, with 13 bases left between them.

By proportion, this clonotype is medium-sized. In DNA form, the CDR3 reads TGTGCCAGCAGCTGGACCGAGAACACCGGGGAGCTGTTTTTT. Its protein product is CASSWTENTGELFF. This rearrangement joins TRBV7-3 to TRBJ2-2, with D unclear. The germline V and J ends were trimmed by 4 bases and 1 base, with 7 bases remaining between them. The CDR3 length is 14 residues. Germline V gene data show CDR1 as SGHTA and CDR2 as FQGTGA.